This TCR beta chain is drawn from a study of shared clonotypes between healthy human individuals. Study-wide context: The donor pool was made up of two women and three men aged 18 to 49. Used for every donor were three CD4 naive, three CD4 memory, two CD8 naive and one CD8 memory plate.

Per the authors' pipeline: ImmunoSEQ output lacked quality scores and full-length reads, limiting matched filtering. Only in-frame clones appear in the TCRdb table, and some are missing; sequencing was by immunoSEQ multiplex PCR. V and J calls and clone size are as listed in that table; D and trimming were resolved from the DNA. The sample lists just under 95,000 clones, 68% occurring once. CD8 memory merged CD45RO+ cells and CCR7-negative CD45RA+ TemRA cells into one population. This CDR3 region has 14 residues. The ends were cut back, 4 bases at V and 7 bases at J, with 13 bases in the middle. Germline CDR1 and CDR2: SNHLY and FYNNEI.

The receptor's source is a man aged 25-45 years in good health. What was sequenced was memory CD8+ T cells sorted from blood. As for subset: CD45RO+ cells pooled with CCR7-negative TemRA cells. V and J are TRBV2 and TRBJ1-4; no clear D. CDR3 sequence reads: CASSALQRGEKLFF. DNA for the CDR3: TGTGCCAGCAGTGCCCTCCAGAGAGGTGAAAAACTGTTTTTT.